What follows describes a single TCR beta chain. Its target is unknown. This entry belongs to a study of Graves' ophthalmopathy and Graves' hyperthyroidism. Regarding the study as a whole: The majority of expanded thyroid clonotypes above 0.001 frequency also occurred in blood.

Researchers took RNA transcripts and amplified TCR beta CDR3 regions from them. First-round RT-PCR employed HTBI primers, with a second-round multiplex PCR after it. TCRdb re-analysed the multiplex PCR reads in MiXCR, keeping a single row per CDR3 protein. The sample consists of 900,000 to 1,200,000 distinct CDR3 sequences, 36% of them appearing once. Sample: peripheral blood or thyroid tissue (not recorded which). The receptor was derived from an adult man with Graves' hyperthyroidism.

The CDR3, as DNA: TGTGCCAGCAGGAGGGGCAGACAGCTTAACTATGGCTACACCTTC. Its translation: CASRRGRQLNYGYTF. J is TRBJ1-2 and V is TRBV25-1, with D possibly TRBD1 on 5 matching bases. V lost 6 bases and J 1 base, leaving 15 bases between the germline ends. The CDR3 runs to 15 residues. Germline V gives CDR1 MGHDK, CDR2 SYGVNS.